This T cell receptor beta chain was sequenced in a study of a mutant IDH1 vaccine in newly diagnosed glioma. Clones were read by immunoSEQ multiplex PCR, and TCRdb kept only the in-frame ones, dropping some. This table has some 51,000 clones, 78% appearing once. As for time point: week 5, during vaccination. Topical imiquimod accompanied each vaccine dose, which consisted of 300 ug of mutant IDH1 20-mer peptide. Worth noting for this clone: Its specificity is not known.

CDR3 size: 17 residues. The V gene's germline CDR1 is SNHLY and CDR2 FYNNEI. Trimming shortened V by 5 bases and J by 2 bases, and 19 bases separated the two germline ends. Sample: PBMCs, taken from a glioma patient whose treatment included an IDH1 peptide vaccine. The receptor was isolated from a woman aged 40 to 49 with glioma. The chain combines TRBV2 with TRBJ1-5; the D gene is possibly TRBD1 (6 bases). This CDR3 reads CASSYMRGTGGNQPQHF. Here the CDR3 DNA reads TGTGCCAGCAGTTACATGAGGGGGACGGGGGGCAATCAGCCCCAGCATTTT.